This T cell receptor (beta chain) was sequenced in a study of blood T cell repertoires in COVID-19. This table comes from immunoSEQ multiplex PCR, and its TCRdb copy is limited to in-frame clones, with some not included. Of 400,000 to 550,000 clones detected, approximately 90% appear once; the ten largest clones hold 1.5% to 2%. Which cohort a participant joined came from the clinical history participants gave. The clonotype was recovered from a woman aged 18-29 years with acute COVID-19. Specimen: PBMCs or T cells enriched from blood (not recorded which).

The CDR3 DNA follows: TGTGCCAGCAGTCTCACCGGGTACACTGAAGCTTTCTTT. It translates to CASSLTGYTEAFF. J is TRBJ1-1 and V is TRBV2, with D uncertain. Germline V gene sequence: CDR1 SNHLY, CDR2 FYNNEI. Deletions cut 5 bases from V and 3 bases from J, with 10 bases between. The CDR3 has 13 residues.